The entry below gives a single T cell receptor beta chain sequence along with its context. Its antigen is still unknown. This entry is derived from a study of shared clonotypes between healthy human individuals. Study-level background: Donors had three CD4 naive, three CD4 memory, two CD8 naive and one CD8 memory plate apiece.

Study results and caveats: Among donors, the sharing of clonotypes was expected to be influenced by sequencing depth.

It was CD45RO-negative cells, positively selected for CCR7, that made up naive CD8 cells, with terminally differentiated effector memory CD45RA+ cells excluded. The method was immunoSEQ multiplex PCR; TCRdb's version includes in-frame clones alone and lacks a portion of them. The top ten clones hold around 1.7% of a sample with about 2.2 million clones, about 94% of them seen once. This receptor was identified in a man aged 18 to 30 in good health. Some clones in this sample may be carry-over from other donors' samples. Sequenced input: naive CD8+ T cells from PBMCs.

The CDR3 sequence is CASSLSFGLLSYEQYF. The CDR3 bases are TGTGCCAGCAGTTTATCGTTCGGTCTCCTCTCCTACGAGCAGTACTTC. V gene TRBV27 combines with J gene TRBJ2-7; D is unclear. The germline V and J ends were trimmed by 0 bases and 0 bases, with 12 bases remaining between them. CDR1 MNHEY and CDR2 SMNVEV come from the germline V gene (reference sequence). The length of the CDR3 is 16 residues.